This section outlines one T cell receptor beta chain sequence together with its context. Its antigen is still unknown. This specimen belongs to a study of cytomegalovirus exposure and HLA in healthy donors. Researchers ran the PCR with 60 Vbeta and 13 Jbeta primers. Measured with immunoSEQ multiplex PCR; TCRdb has only the in-frame clones, and not every one. The table shows approximately 240,000 clones, with more than 85% occurring only once. The V end was cut by 5 bases, the J end by 3 bases, with 11 bases between. The CDR3 runs 13 residues. CDR1 and CDR2 from the germline V gene are MNHEY and SVGAGI. Findings and caveats of the study: More clonal expansion characterized HLA-associated TCR beta chains than equally common others in a later analysis. Association of approximately 16,000 TCR beta sequences with HLA alleles was found at 0.05 false discovery rate in a later analysis.

The genes are TRBV6-5 and TRBJ2-7; a possible D gene is TRBD1 (7 bases). This receptor was obtained from a woman between 18 and 30 years old in good health and CMV-seronegative. Material: PBMCs. CDR3 in DNA: TGTGCCAGCAGTCAGGGGGGAAGCTACGAGCAGTACTTC. The encoded protein is CASSQGGSYEQYF.